The 17 T cell receptor beta chains reported below all come from one sample, sequenced in a study of CD8 T cells in ankylosing spondylitis. TCRdb processed the 5' RACE reads anew with MiXCR; each CDR3 protein has one entry. The sample lists 150,000 to 200,000 distinct CDR3 sequences, 10% to 15% occurring once. Material: blood, either unsorted or a sorted T cell fraction (not recorded which). Source of these receptors: a female donor with ankylosing spondylitis or in good health (not recorded which).

This clonotype came up a few times. The V call is TRBV6-2 or TRBV6-3, the J call TRBJ2-2, with a weak D call TRBD2 (5 bases). CDR3 size: 18 residues. Germline V gene data show CDR1 as MNHEY and CDR2 as SVGEGT. V was cut by 1 base and J by 0 bases, with 15 bases left in between. CDR3 in DNA: TGTGCCAGCAGTTACTTCGTTACGGGATTCGCGAACACCGGGGAGCTGTTTTTT. Encoded protein: CASSYFVTGFANTGELFF.

This clonotype was recorded many times. This chain joins TRBV5-1 and TRBJ1-1; the D is unclear. The germline CDR1 and CDR2 sequences are SGHRS and YFSETQ. This CDR3 contains 14 residues. The V gene lost 4 bases and the J gene lost 4 bases, with 14 bases spanning the gap. CDR3 coding DNA: TGCGCCAGCAGCCGAACGGGGTCCAGCACTGAAGCTTTCTTT. This codes for CASSRTGSSTEAFF.

Notes on this clonotype: This may arise from a read error, as a much more abundant clone is one base away. The CDR3 DNA follows: TGTGCCAGCAATCGCCGGCTGACCTACAATGAGCAGTTCTTC. Protein sequence: CASNRRLTYNEQFF. The chain uses TRBV28 and TRBJ2-1; no clear D. Looked up from germline, CDR1 is MDHEN and CDR2 is SYDVKM. Trimming removed 7 bases from V and 2 bases from J, with 12 bases in between. The CDR3 runs to 14 residues.

There are a few counts of this clonotype. The rearrangement uses TRBV9 and TRBJ2-5; 7 bases map to TRBD1. The V gene's germline CDR1 is SGDLS and CDR2 YYNGEE. J gave up 1 base and V 4 bases, and 4 bases lay outside the gene matches. This CDR3 spans 14 amino acids. The DNA of the CDR3 is TGTGCCAGCAGCCCCGACAGGGTCCAAGAGACCCAGTACTTC. Residues: CASSPDRVQETQYF.

V is TRBV7-3 and J is TRBJ2-7; D perhaps matches TRBD2 (6 bases). V was clipped by 2 bases and J by 3 bases, with 14 bases between them. Germline CDR1 reads SGHTA; CDR2 reads FQGTGA. The length of the CDR3 is 15 residues. The CDR3: CASSLEAGLSYEQYF. In nucleotides, the CDR3 is TGTGCCAGCAGCTTAGAGGCGGGACTGAGCTACGAGCAGTACTTC. The whole variable domain, remainder taken from reference TRBV7-3 and TRBJ2-7, is GAGVSQTPSNKVTEKGKYVELRCDPISGHTALYWYRQSLGQGPEFLIYFQGTGAADDSGLPNDRFFAVRPEGSVSTLKIQRTERGDSAVYLCASSLEAGLSYEQYFGPGTRLTVT.

V and J are TRBV5-5 and TRBJ2-7; the D gene could be TRBD1 or TRBD2 (5 bases each). CDR3 length equals 17 residues. V was pared by 3 bases and J by 1 base, with 20 bases between. The germline CDR1 and CDR2 sequences are SGHKS and YYEKEE (reference sequence). This CDR3 is CASSWRLGGDQSYEQYF. CDR3 coding DNA: TGTGCCAGCAGCTGGCGGTTGGGTGGGGACCAATCCTACGAGCAGTACTTC. Filled out from reference TRBV5-5 and TRBJ2-7, the complete variable domain reads DAGVTQSPTHLIKTRGQQVTLRCSPISGHKSVSWYQQVLGQGPQFIFQYYEKEERGRGNFPDRFSARQFPNYSSELNVNALLLGDSALYLCASSWRLGGDQSYEQYFGPGTRLTVT.

This clonotype was observed at least ten times. This chain uses TRBV6-6 with TRBJ2-3; 10 bases are a match to TRBD2. The CDR3 is 14 residues long. Germline CDR1 is MNHNY and CDR2 is SVGAGI (reference sequence). Trimming cost V 6 bases and J 5 bases; bases outside gene matches: 5. This CDR3 reads CASRPSGSQDTQYF. In DNA, the CDR3 is TGTGCCAGCAGACCTAGCGGGAGTCAAGATACGCAGTATTTT.

The sample holds many counts of this clonotype. The chain combines TRBV20-1 with TRBJ1-6, with 7 bases aligning to TRBD1. Losses at the gene ends were 0 bases for V and 7 bases for J; bases not matched to a gene: 6. The CDR3 runs 15 residues. Germline V lookup: CDR1 DFQATT, CDR2 SNEGSKA (reference sequence). CDR3 sequence reads: CSAREEGALNSPLHF. In DNA form, the CDR3 reads TGCAGTGCTAGAGAGGAGGGGGCGTTAAATTCACCCCTCCACTTT.

This clonotype was found many times. DNA for the CDR3: TGTGCCAGCAGCTTAAGGGCAGACACTGAAGCTTTCTTT. Translating it yields CASSLRADTEAFF. J is TRBJ1-1 and V is TRBV7-2; D not resolved. V dropped 2 bases and J dropped 3 bases, with 7 bases sitting between them. Germline loops: CDR1 SGHTA, CDR2 FQGNSA. The CDR3 loop spans 13 amino acids.

This clonotype was found many times. The chain recombines TRBV12-3 or TRBV12-4 with TRBJ2-7, with 8 bases fitting TRBD1. V was clipped by 6 bases and J by 0 bases; unmatched bases: 7. There are 15 residues in the CDR3. The CDR3 DNA is TGTGCCAGCAGCCCAACAGGGGGTCACTCCTACGAGCAGTACTTC. It encodes CASSPTGGHSYEQYF.

This clonotype came up many times. The chain recombines TRBV4-2 with TRBJ2-3; TRBD2 aligns across 12 bases. J lost 2 bases, V lost 5 bases, and 5 bases had no gene match. The germline V gene has CDR1 LGHNA and CDR2 YNFKEQ. The CDR3 runs to 16 residues. DNA for the CDR3: TGTGCCAGCAGCTACGGACTAGCGGGGATCACAGATACGCAGTATTTT. Protein: CASSYGLAGITDTQYF.

In its sample, this clonotype was seen a few times. The chain employs TRBV6-2 or TRBV6-3 and TRBJ2-5; possibly TRBD2 for D (6 bases). Trimming removed 1 base from V and 4 bases from J, with 13 bases in between. Germline V CDR1 and CDR2: MNHEY, SVGEGT. The length of the CDR3 is 15 residues. Here the CDR3 reads CASSYYGGLGETQYF. The DNA of the CDR3 is TGTGCCAGCAGTTACTACGGGGGTTTGGGAGAGACCCAGTACTTC.

This clonotype was recorded a few times. This sequence joins TRBV12-3 or TRBV12-4 and TRBJ2-3, with D tentatively TRBD1 or TRBD2 (5 bases each). Deletions cut 3 bases from V and 2 bases from J, with 15 bases between. This CDR3 contains 16 residues. DNA for the CDR3: TGTGCCAGCAGTTTGGGGCAGGGACCGTACACAGATACGCAGTATTTT. This sequence encodes CASSLGQGPYTDTQYF.

This clonotype was seen a few times. The rearrangement joins TRBV10-3 to TRBJ2-3; TRBD1 aligns across 7 bases. After removal of 3 bases from V and 5 bases from J, the junction contained 11 bases not matched to a gene. This CDR3 comprises 16 residues. Germline V lookup: CDR1 ENHRY, CDR2 SYGVKD. CDR3 loop: CAISEQPRGNIDTQYF. The DNA of the CDR3 is TGTGCCATCAGTGAACAACCCAGGGGGAATATAGATACGCAGTATTTT.

The chain is built from TRBV12-3 or TRBV12-4 and TRBJ2-1, with a tentative D call TRBD2 (6 bases). Trimming took 6 bases from V and 6 from J, leaving 12 bases between them. The CDR3 contains 13 residues. CDR3 bases: TGTGCCAGCAGGAGACTAGAGAGCAATGAGCAGTTCTTC. It encodes CASRRLESNEQFF.

This clonotype was seen many times. The gene calls are TRBV29-1 and TRBJ2-1; D not resolved. V shed 2 bases and J shed 5 bases, with 1 base lying between them. The CDR3 consists of 10 residues. The germline V gene has CDR1 SQVTM and CDR2 ANQGSEA. CDR3 in amino acids: CSVENNEQFF. In DNA form, the CDR3 reads TGCAGCGTTGAAAACAATGAGCAGTTCTTC.

This clonotype was picked up many times. The V gene is TRBV24-1, the J gene TRBJ1-2, with TRBD1 matching 7 bases. The CDR3 contains 14 residues. V lost 1 base to trimming and J lost 5 bases; unmatched junction nucleotides: 3. Germline assignment: CDR1 KGHDR and CDR2 SFDVKD. The CDR3 DNA follows: TGTGCCACCAGTGATTTTCGACAGGGATATGGCTACACCTTC. Protein: CATSDFRQGYGYTF.